This TCR beta chain was identified during a study of blood T cells in healthy people across ages. The total RNA that was extracted per sample amounted to at least 5 micrograms. Together with a sample-barcoded 5' primer, a J-beta primer mix was included in a second PCR lasting roughly 7 to 11 cycles. TCRdb re-analysed the 5' RACE reads in MiXCR, keeping a single row per CDR3 protein. The table has about 1.8 million distinct CDR3 sequences, roughly 50% seen once. Study results and caveats: Long-lived donors carried more naive CD4+ cells and greater diversity than aged donors.

V lost 5 bases to trimming and J lost 0 bases; unmatched junction nucleotides: 8. Germline V gives CDR1 SGHRS, CDR2 YFSETQ. The CDR3 is 17 residues long. Remarks on this clonotype: Its antigen is currently unknown.

This sequence was found in a woman aged 40-49 years in good health. The genes are TRBV5-1 and TRBJ2-6; 7 bases map to TRBD1. The sequenced sample was blood. CDR3 in DNA: TGCGCCAGCAGTTTACGACAGGGTCTCTCTGGGGCCAACGTCCTGACTTTC. Its translation: CASSLRQGLSGANVLTF.